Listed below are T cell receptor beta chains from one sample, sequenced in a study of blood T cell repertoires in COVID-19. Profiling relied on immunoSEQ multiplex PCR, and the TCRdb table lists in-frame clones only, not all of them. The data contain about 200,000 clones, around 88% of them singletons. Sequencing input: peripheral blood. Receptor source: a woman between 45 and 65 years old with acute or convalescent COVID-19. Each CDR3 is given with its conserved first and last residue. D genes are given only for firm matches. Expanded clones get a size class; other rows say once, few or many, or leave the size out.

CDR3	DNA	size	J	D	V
CAISEPQGIIYNEQFF	TGTGCCATCAGTGAGCCACAGGGTATAATCTACAATGAGCAGTTCTTC	NA	TRBJ2-1	NA	TRBV10-3
CASSLRPGQNYEQYF	TGTGCCAGCAGCTTGAGACCGGGACAGAACTACGAGCAGTACTTC	once	TRBJ2-7	TRBD1	TRBV5-8
CSASGGETLNTEAFF	TGCAGTGCTAGTGGGGGGGAGACATTGAACACTGAAGCTTTCTTT	once	TRBJ1-1	NA	TRBV20-1
CAISEGQTVTSGANVLTF	TGTGCCATCAGTGAGGGACAGACCGTCACGTCTGGGGCCAACGTCCTGACTTTC	NA	TRBJ2-6	NA	TRBV10-3
CASSDRGGGYTF	TGTGCCAGCTCAGACAGGGGTGGAGGCTACACCTTC	NA	TRBJ1-2	TRBD1	TRBV6-5
CASSLQGEKLFF	TGTGCCAGCAGTCTACAGGGTGAAAAACTGTTTTTT	NA	TRBJ1-4	NA	TRBV2
CASRALAGEIRETQYF	TGTGCCAGCCGGGCACTAGCGGGAGAAATCAGGGAGACCCAGTACTTC	NA	TRBJ2-5	TRBD2	TRBV7-6
CSSTDTQYF	TGCTCGAGCACAGATACGCAGTATTTT	once	TRBJ2-3	NA	TRBV21-1
CASRGGYGSEQFF	TGTGCCAGTAGGGGGGGATATGGGAGTGAGCAGTTCTTC	NA	TRBJ2-1	NA	TRBV19
CASTQGRGQIYEQYF	TGTGCCAGCACCCAAGGGAGGGGTCAGATCTACGAGCAGTACTTC	NA	TRBJ2-7	TRBD2	TRBV6-6
CASSPRTGGDQPQHF	TGTGCCAGCAGTCCCCGCACAGGGGGAGATCAGCCCCAGCATTTT	NA	TRBJ1-5	TRBD1	TRBV25-1
CASSGGDRENYGYTF	TGTGCCAGCAGCGGAGGGGACAGGGAGAACTATGGCTACACCTTC	NA	TRBJ1-2	TRBD1	TRBV4-2
CASTRTGTYEQYF	TGTGCCAGCACCCGGACAGGGACCTACGAGCAGTACTTC	few	TRBJ2-7	TRBD1	TRBV28
CASGLGRTGNTGELFF	TGTGCTAGTGGTTTGGGGAGGACAGGGAACACCGGGGAGCTGTTTTTT	once	TRBJ2-2	TRBD1	TRBV12-5
CASSYGQGYGYTF	TGTGCCAGCAGTTATGGCCAGGGGTATGGCTACACCTTC	NA	TRBJ1-2	NA	TRBV12-3/TRBV12-4
CASSLSDRRNTEAFF	TGTGCCAGCAGCTTAAGCGACAGGAGGAACACTGAAGCTTTCTTT	NA	TRBJ1-1	NA	TRBV7-2
CASSLTSGPSYEQYF	TGTGCCAGCAGTCTGACTAGCGGACCTTCCTACGAGCAGTACTTC	NA	TRBJ2-7	TRBD2	TRBV6-1
CASSVLAGDGDTQYF	TGTGCCAGCAGTGTACTAGCGGGAGACGGAGATACGCAGTATTTT	NA	TRBJ2-3	TRBD2	TRBV6-4
CASSLGFNAAEQFF	TGCGCCAGCAGCTTGGGGTTTAATGCCGCGGAGCAGTTCTTC	NA	TRBJ2-1	NA	TRBV5-1
CASSPGLAGGDTQYF	TGTGCCAGCAGTCCAGGACTAGCGGGAGGGGATACGCAGTATTTT	NA	TRBJ2-3	TRBD2	TRBV27
CASSSFGGSGRSLSYEQYF	TGCGCCAGCAGCTCTTTCGGGGGTAGCGGGAGGAGCCTCTCCTACGAGCAGTACTTC	NA	TRBJ2-7	TRBD2	TRBV5-1
CASSQKATSGRTDTQYF	TGTGCCAGCAGCCAAAAAGCAACTAGCGGGCGCACAGATACGCAGTATTTT	NA	TRBJ2-3	TRBD2	TRBV3-1/TRBV3-2
CASSLGASYEQYF	TGCGCCAGCAGCTTGGGAGCCTCCTACGAGCAGTACTTC	NA	TRBJ2-7	NA	TRBV5-1
CAWGPPGLAGGPYYRNEQFF	TGTGCCTGGGGGCCCCCGGGACTAGCGGGAGGGCCTTATTATAGAAATGAGCAGTTCTTC	NA	TRBJ2-1	TRBD2	TRBV30
CASSLISLYNEQFF	TGTGCCAGCAGCCTGATATCCCTATACAATGAGCAGTTCTTC	NA	TRBJ2-1	NA	TRBV5-6
CATSAGNYGYTF	TGTGCCACCAGTGCAGGGAACTATGGCTACACCTTC	NA	TRBJ1-2	NA	TRBV24-1
CASSPQGTGELFF	TGCGCCAGCAGCCCGCAGGGCACCGGGGAGCTGTTTTTT	NA	TRBJ2-2	NA	TRBV5-1
CASSQDRSSGNTIYF	TGCGCCAGCAGCCAGGACAGAAGCTCTGGAAACACCATATATTTT	NA	TRBJ1-3	NA	TRBV4-1
CASSPRQGANGYTF	TGTGCCAGCAGTCCTCGACAGGGGGCGAATGGCTACACCTTC	NA	TRBJ1-2	TRBD1	TRBV6-5
CASNKRAPGGSSGYTF	TGTGCCAGTAATAAGAGGGCTCCAGGGGGCTCTTCGGGCTACACCTTC	NA	TRBJ1-2	TRBD1	TRBV19
CASSLEHDEQFF	TGTGCCAGCAGCCTTGAACACGATGAGCAGTTCTTC	NA	TRBJ2-1	NA	TRBV7-2
CASSIGMGQGASGANVLTF	TGTGCCAGTAGTATAGGAATGGGACAGGGAGCCTCTGGGGCCAACGTCCTGACTTTC	NA	TRBJ2-6	TRBD1	TRBV19
CASSLDNQETQYF	TGCGCCAGCAGCCTGGACAACCAAGAGACCCAGTACTTC	NA	TRBJ2-5	NA	TRBV10-1
CASSRRDRGEKLFF	TGTGCCAGCAGCCGGAGAGACCGTGGTGAAAAACTGTTTTTT	NA	TRBJ1-4	NA	TRBV5-6
CASSQDTGRGGEKLFF	TGTGCCAGCAGCCAAGACACGGGTAGGGGGGGTGAAAAACTGTTTTTT	NA	TRBJ1-4	NA	TRBV4-2
CASSSVVETYEQYF	TGTGCCAGCAGTTCGGTAGTGGAGACTTACGAGCAGTACTTC	once	TRBJ2-7	NA	TRBV28
CASSGTGEQPQHF	TGTGCCAGCAGTGGGACAGGGGAACAGCCCCAGCATTTT	NA	TRBJ1-5	TRBD1	TRBV25-1
CTSTKADRQETQYF	TGCACCAGCACCAAAGCGGACCGACAAGAGACCCAGTACTTC	NA	TRBJ2-5	NA	TRBV1